This T cell receptor (beta chain) is from a study of shared clonotypes between healthy human individuals. Whole-study context: Each donor contributed plates that comprised three CD4 naive, three CD4 memory, two CD8 naive and one CD8 memory.

TCRdb keeps only in-frame clones here, not all; method: immunoSEQ multiplex PCR. The table shows approximately 2.1 million clones, with approximately 95% occurring only once. Germline V CDR1 and CDR2: SGHTA, FQGTGA. The CDR3 consists of 14 residues. V lost 0 bases to trimming and J lost 6 bases, with 12 bases between them. The sample comprised naive CD4+ T cells from PBMCs. Subset indicated: CD45RA+ positively selected. This sequence joins TRBV7-3 and TRBJ2-7; possible D gene TRBD2, 5 bases. The clonotype comes from a man aged 18 to 30 in good health. Some clones in this sample may be carry-over from other donors' samples. This CDR3 reads CASSLTGELSEQYF. CDR3 nucleotide sequence: TGTGCCAGCAGCTTAACGGGAGAACTATCCGAGCAGTACTTC.